Listed here are 26 T cell receptor beta chains from one sample, sequenced in a study of identical twins. TCRdb re-derived calls from the 5' RACE reads in MiXCR, one entry per CDR3 protein. The sample contains 500,000 to 550,000 distinct CDR3 sequences, around 20% of which appear only once. The sample also formed part of further work on T cells expressing NK-cell markers.

The sequencing sample was made of CD4+ T cells sorted from blood. The origin of the receptors is a woman under 30 in good health.

This clonotype has at least ten counts. The chain couples TRBV4-1 to TRBJ2-4; 10 nucleotides line up with TRBD2. Trimming took 0 bases from V and 8 from J; bases not matched to a gene: 13. Germline assignment: CDR1 MGHRA and CDR2 YSYEKL. CDR3 length equals 18 residues. The DNA for the CDR3 is TGCGCCAGCAGCCAAGAAAGGGCTAGCGGGAGAAGGTCGGACATTCAGTACTTC. Residues: CASSQERASGRRSDIQYF.

Only a few counts were recorded for this clonotype. The V and J genes are TRBV20-1 and TRBJ1-1; 7 bases agree with TRBD1. The CDR3 loop spans 14 amino acids. V lost 3 bases, J lost 8 bases, and 12 bases stayed unmatched. Germline assignment: CDR1 DFQATT and CDR2 SNEGSKA (reference sequence). This chain's CDR3 is CSARPGQDGSEAFF. In DNA form, the CDR3 reads TGCAGTGCTAGGCCCGGACAGGACGGATCCGAAGCTTTCTTT.

This clonotype was detected only a few times. J is TRBJ2-7 and V is TRBV20-1, with a possible D match to TRBD2 (5 bases). Germline assignment: CDR1 DFQATT and CDR2 SNEGSKA (reference sequence). The CDR3 has 16 amino acids. Deletions cut 0 bases from V and 4 bases from J, with 19 bases between. The CDR3 nucleotides are TGCAGTGCTAGAGAACTAATGAGGGAGATAAAGTACGAGCAGTACTTC. Residues: CSARELMREIKYEQYF.

There are many counts of this clonotype. V usage is TRBV2 and J usage is TRBJ2-1, with 11 bases matching TRBD2. The V and J ends lost 6 bases and 7 bases, in that order; junction bases with no gene match: 8. This CDR3 contains 15 residues. The germline V gene encodes CDR1 SNHLY and CDR2 FYNNEI. CDR3 amino acids: CASSDSGRARNEQFF. The CDR3, as DNA: TGTGCCAGCAGCGATAGCGGGAGGGCCAGAAATGAGCAGTTCTTC.

This clonotype was observed many times. The chain combines TRBV5-1 with TRBJ2-2; maybe TRBD1 (5 bases). V gave up 4 bases and J gave up 6 bases, with 10 bases separating them. Germline CDR1 reads SGHRS; CDR2 reads YFSETQ. The CDR3 covers 13 residues. CDR3 sequence reads: CASSPQGAGELFF. The CDR3 DNA reads as TGCGCCAGCAGCCCGCAGGGCGCCGGGGAGCTGTTTTTT.

This clonotype was seen a handful of times. V gene TRBV11-2 combines with J gene TRBJ2-3; D uncertain. The germline CDR1 and CDR2 sequences are SGHAT and FQNNGV. The V gene lost 5 bases and the J gene lost 5 bases, with 14 bases spanning the gap. The CDR3 spans 14 residues. CDR3 nucleotide sequence: TGTGCCAGCAGCCGACCGGCCTTTAGAGATACGCAGTATTTT. This codes for CASSRPAFRDTQYF.

This clonotype was counted many times. The rearrangement joins TRBV6-1 to TRBJ1-1; D remains unclear. Trimming shortened V by 5 bases and J by 4 bases, and 23 bases separated the two germline ends. Germline CDR1 and CDR2: MNHNS and SASEGT. The CDR3 extends over 17 amino acids. CDR3 in DNA: TGTGCCAGCAGTCATGCCAGTATCGAGGGAAGCTTCACTGAAGCTTTCTTT. It specifies CASSHASIEGSFTEAFF.

The V gene is TRBV27, the J gene TRBJ1-1; D is undetermined. This CDR3 comprises 14 residues. Trimming left V 6 bases short and J 2 bases short, with 13 bases between. Germline assignment: CDR1 MNHEY and CDR2 SMNVEV (reference sequence). CDR3: CASRLTVLNTEAFF. The CDR3 nucleotides are TGTGCCAGCAGATTAACCGTCCTTAACACTGAAGCTTTCTTT.

Only one count was recorded for this clonotype. The rearrangement joins TRBV2 to TRBJ2-5, with D perhaps being TRBD1 or TRBD2 (5 bases each). The V and J ends lost 6 bases and 5 bases respectively, with 13 bases between them. There are 13 residues in the CDR3. CDR1 and CDR2 (germline): SNHLY, FYNNEI. For the CDR3, the DNA is TGTGCCAGCAGCCTCCAATGGGGGGAGACCCAGTACTTC. It codes for CASSLQWGETQYF.

This clonotype was detected only a few times. J is TRBJ1-1 and V is TRBV12-3 or TRBV12-4; D perhaps matches TRBD1 (5 bases). CDR3 length: 12 amino acids. V dropped 5 bases and J dropped 6 bases, with 10 bases sitting between them. CDR3 bases: TGTGCCAGCAGTAACGGGGGTGCTGAAGCTTTCTTT. The encoded protein is CASSNGGAEAFF.

There are a few counts of this clonotype. The chain recombines TRBV27 with TRBJ2-2; the match to TRBD1 covers 7 bases. J was trimmed by 0 bases and V by 6 bases; bases with no gene match: 4. In germline, CDR1 is MNHEY, CDR2 SMNVEV (reference sequence). CDR3 length: 15 residues. The CDR3, as DNA: TGTGCCAGCAGACCCCAGGGGGCGAACACCGGGGAGCTGTTTTTT. Encoded protein: CASRPQGANTGELFF.

This clonotype has only a few counts. This chain connects TRBV6-5 to TRBJ2-1, with TRBD2 matching 7 bases. There are 15 residues in the CDR3. J gave up 7 bases and V 1 base, and 7 bases lay outside the gene matches. Germline V gives CDR1 MNHEY, CDR2 SVGAGI. CDR3 in amino acids: CASSYWAGVGNEQFF. The CDR3 region has the DNA TGTGCCAGCAGTTACTGGGCGGGGGTAGGGAATGAGCAGTTCTTC.

This clonotype was seen a few times. The chain is built from TRBV20-1 and TRBJ2-3; D unclear. V lost 3 bases and J lost 7, with 20 bases in between. The CDR3 is 15 amino acids. CDR1 DFQATT and CDR2 SNEGSKA come from the germline V gene (reference sequence). The CDR3 reads CSASSLSNPFYTQYF. CDR3 coding DNA: TGCAGTGCTAGTAGCCTTTCCAACCCTTTCTATACGCAGTATTTT.

This clonotype has only a few counts. V is TRBV20-1 and J is TRBJ2-3; TRBD2 aligns across 8 bases. The CDR3 contains 17 residues. V was pared by 6 bases and J by 8 bases, with 22 bases of the junction left unmatched. The germline CDR1 and CDR2 sequences are DFQATT and SNEGSKA (reference sequence). The CDR3 region is CSAVLSSRGGQLGTQYF. In DNA, the CDR3 is TGCAGTGCCGTCCTTTCAAGTCGGGGGGGCCAACTCGGTACGCAGTATTTT.

This clonotype was counted a few times. The gene calls are TRBV20-1 and TRBJ2-5; D unresolved. V was clipped by 1 base and J by 2 bases, with 11 bases between them. There are 14 residues in the CDR3. CDR1 DFQATT and CDR2 SNEGSKA come from the germline V gene (reference sequence). CDR3 nucleotides: TGCAGTGCTAGAGCCCGGACGCGGCAAGAGACCCAGTACTTC. Protein sequence: CSARARTRQETQYF.

CDR3 residues: CASSLSHRDNEQYF. The CDR3 DNA sequence: TGCGCCAGCAGCTTGTCGCACAGGGACAACGAGCAGTACTTC. The J gene is TRBJ2-7, the V gene TRBV5-1; perhaps TRBD1 as D (6 bases). The CDR3 has 14 residues. The germline V gene has CDR1 SGHRS and CDR2 YFSETQ. V was shortened by 1 base and J by 5 bases, with 13 bases between the two germline ends.

This clonotype was found a few times. This sequence joins TRBV20-1 and TRBJ2-1, with D tentatively TRBD2 (6 bases). In germline, CDR1 is DFQATT, CDR2 SNEGSKA (reference sequence). V was pared by 6 bases and J by 7 bases, with 13 bases between. The CDR3 contains 12 residues. CDR3 sequence: CSAWGLQNEQFF. The CDR3 DNA follows: TGCAGTGCCTGGGGACTGCAGAATGAGCAGTTCTTC.

This clonotype was observed a handful of times. The J gene is TRBJ2-2, the V gene TRBV12-3 or TRBV12-4; D may be TRBD1 (6 bases). Trimming removed 2 bases at V and 6 bases at J, with 10 bases between. The CDR3 loop spans 14 amino acids. The CDR3 protein is CASSLYGGPGELFF. The CDR3 DNA reads TGTGCCAGCAGTTTATATGGGGGCCCCGGGGAGCTGTTTTTT.

This clonotype was seen a handful of times. The V call is TRBV11-2, the J call TRBJ2-1; 15 bases are shared with TRBD2. This CDR3 spans 19 amino acids. Trimming cost V 5 bases and J 3 bases; bases outside gene matches: 11. From germline, CDR1 is SGHAT and CDR2 FQNNGV. CDR3 protein: CASSTPGLAGGSLYNEQFF. CDR3 in DNA: TGTGCCAGCAGCACACCGGGACTAGCGGGAGGCAGTCTCTACAATGAGCAGTTCTTC.

The chain has TRBV5-1 and TRBJ1-5, with 8 nucleotides matching TRBD1. J gave up 6 bases and V 6 bases, and 8 bases lay outside the gene matches. This CDR3 is built from 14 residues. Germline V gene data show CDR1 as SGHRS and CDR2 as YFSETQ. CDR3 in amino acids: CASIQDRVTQPQHF. The CDR3 DNA follows: TGCGCCAGCATTCAGGACAGGGTCACTCAGCCCCAGCATTTT.

This chain links TRBV20-1 with TRBJ2-7; 8 bases are shared with TRBD2. This CDR3 has 14 residues. Germline V gene data show CDR1 as DFQATT and CDR2 as SNEGSKA (reference sequence). Losses at the gene ends were 5 bases for V and 6 bases for J; bases not matched to a gene: 12. The CDR3 here is CSARQSGSATEQYF. The CDR3 bases are TGCAGTGCTCGTCAGAGCGGGAGTGCCACCGAGCAGTACTTC.

The chain combines TRBV20-1 with TRBJ2-5, with D possibly matching TRBD2 (5 bases). Germline CDR1 is DFQATT and CDR2 is SNEGSKA (reference sequence). The CDR3 contains 11 residues. This chain's CDR3 is CRALVQETQYF. The CDR3 bases are TGCAGAGCACTAGTTCAGGAGACCCAGTACTTC.

The V gene is TRBV9, the J gene TRBJ2-1, with TRBD2 matching over 10 bases. Germline trimming cut 5 bases from V and 10 bases from J; bases unmatched to any gene: 18. Germline values: CDR1 SGDLS, CDR2 YYNGEE. The CDR3 has 17 amino acids. The CDR3, as DNA: TGTGCCAGCAGTCGACTAGCGGGCAGGGCCTCAATCACAGAGCAGTTCTTC. Translated, it gives CASSRLAGRASITEQFF.

In its sample, this clonotype was seen many times. The chain uses TRBV29-1 and TRBJ2-7; TRBD2 matches 11 bases. The CDR3 extends over 16 amino acids. Germline CDR1 and CDR2: SQVTM and ANQGSEA. Germline trimming cut 2 bases from V and 1 base from J; bases unmatched to any gene: 7. The CDR3 coding sequence is TGCAGCGTTGAAAAGTTTGGGACTAGCGGATCCTACGAGCAGTACTTC. This translates into CSVEKFGTSGSYEQYF.

Here the CDR3 DNA reads TGTGCCAGCAGCCCCCGAGCGGGAGGGCCGACCTACGAGCAGTACTTC. This gives the protein CASSPRAGGPTYEQYF. This sequence joins TRBV9 and TRBJ2-7, with 10 bases fitting TRBD2. The CDR3 runs to 16 residues. The V gene's germline CDR1 is SGDLS and CDR2 YYNGEE. The V gene end was trimmed by 4 bases and the J gene end by 2 bases; junction bases not matched to a gene: 9.

In this sample, this clonotype turned up a few times. The rearrangement uses TRBV20-1 and TRBJ1-5; D uncertain. CDR1 is DFQATT and CDR2 is SNEGSKA in the germline V gene (reference sequence). The germline V and J ends were trimmed by 3 bases and 5 bases, with 14 bases remaining between them. CDR3 size: 14 residues. The CDR3, as DNA: TGCAGTGCTAGCGGCGGGGTAGTCGATCAGCCCCAGCATTTT. Translated: CSASGGVVDQPQHF.